The 14 T cell receptor beta chains below all came from one sample that was sequenced in a study of early T cells in non-severe SARS-CoV-2 infection. TCRdb independently ran MiXCR on the 5' RACE reads; one entry per CDR3 protein. The data hold 40,000 to 60,000 distinct CDR3 sequences, with approximately 6% observed a single time. The sample consisted of whole blood, taken at baseline. Receptor source: an adult who was a healthcare worker with PCR-confirmed SARS-CoV-2 infection or an uninfected control (not recorded which).

This clonotype was counted at least ten times. The CDR3 protein is CASSQEPGGYEQYF. The CDR3 coding sequence is TGCGCCAGCAGCCAAGAACCAGGAGGCTACGAGCAGTACTTC. This chain uses TRBV4-3 with TRBJ2-7, with D possibly being TRBD2 (5 bases). CDR3 length equals 14 residues. CDR1 is LGHNA and CDR2 is YSLEER in the germline V gene. The V end lost 0 bases, the J end lost 3 bases, and 9 bases lay between the germline ends.

The chain has TRBV6-2 or TRBV6-3 and TRBJ2-3; D ambiguous. The length of the CDR3 is 14 residues. Germline V gives CDR1 MNHEY, CDR2 SVGEGT. The V end was cut by 0 bases, the J end by 2 bases, with 6 bases between. The CDR3 is CASSYSLHTDTQYF. In DNA form, the CDR3 reads TGTGCCAGCAGTTACTCACTCCACACAGATACGCAGTATTTT.

This clonotype was counted ten times or more. J is TRBJ2-3 and V is TRBV7-6, with D perhaps matching TRBD1 (6 bases). CDR1 is SGHVS and CDR2 is FNYEAQ in the germline V gene. This CDR3 spans 14 amino acids. V was shortened by 7 bases and J by 4 bases, with 15 bases between the two germline ends. The CDR3 spells CASTLGGFADTQYF. In nucleotides, the CDR3 is TGTGCCAGCACCCTAGGGGGATTTGCAGATACGCAGTATTTT.

This clonotype was seen many times. The gene calls are TRBV28 and TRBJ1-1; TRBD1 might be the D (5 bases). From germline, CDR1 is MDHEN and CDR2 SYDVKM. This CDR3 comprises 15 residues. Trimming removed 6 bases at V and 0 bases at J, with 14 bases between. CDR3: CASRMVGGLNTEAFF. In nucleotides, the CDR3 is TGTGCCAGCAGAATGGTGGGGGGACTGAACACTGAAGCTTTCTTT.

This clonotype was observed a handful of times. This sequence joins TRBV11-2 and TRBJ2-7; TRBD1 matches 7 bases. This CDR3 contains 15 residues. With 4 bases clipped from V and 2 bases from J, the junction kept 8 bases outside the gene matches. Germline CDR1 and CDR2: SGHAT and FQNNGV. CDR3 coding DNA: TGTGCCAGCAGCTCTTTAAGAGGACAGGCCTACGAGCAGTACTTC. Translated, it gives CASSSLRGQAYEQYF.

V gene TRBV4-2 combines with J gene TRBJ1-1, with 11 positions matching TRBD1. Germline V lookup: CDR1 LGHNA, CDR2 YNFKEQ. The length of the CDR3 is 16 residues. V lost 4 bases to trimming and J lost 1 base; unmatched junction nucleotides: 5. The CDR3 DNA reads TGTGCCAGCAGCCTAGGACAGGGGGCCGGGAACACTGAAGCTTTCTTT. Translating it yields CASSLGQGAGNTEAFF.

The chain joins TRBV30 to TRBJ2-2; D ambiguous. In germline, CDR1 is GTSNPN, CDR2 SVGIG (reference sequence). This CDR3 region has 15 residues. V was trimmed by 5 bases and J by 5 bases, leaving 18 bases between them. CDR3 amino acids: CAWYFGPRETGELFF. The CDR3 bases are TGTGCCTGGTATTTCGGCCCACGAGAGACCGGGGAGCTGTTTTTT.

This clonotype was found a few times. This chain joins TRBV24-1 and TRBJ2-2, with D perhaps given as TRBD1 or TRBD2 (5 bases each). Trimming cost V 1 base and J 5 bases, with 7 bases left between them. CDR1 is KGHDR and CDR2 is SFDVKD in the germline V gene. The CDR3 sequence is 14 residues long. The DNA for the CDR3 is TGTGCCACCAGTGATTTCAGGGAGACCGGGGAGCTGTTTTTT. It is translated as CATSDFRETGELFF.

This clonotype was found many times. The chain combines TRBV7-9 with TRBJ2-2; TRBD2 aligns across 11 bases. V shed 5 bases, J shed 2 bases, and the junction held 4 bases outside the gene matches. The CDR3 consists of 16 residues. The V gene's germline CDR1 is SEHNR and CDR2 FQNEAQ (reference sequence). CDR3 sequence (DNA): TGTGCCAGCAGCCTAACTAGCGGGAGTAACACCGGGGAGCTGTTTTTT. It specifies CASSLTSGSNTGELFF.

This clonotype appeared a few times. The CDR3 DNA reads TGTGCCATCAGTGAGCTGGGGACAAGTGAGCAGTTCTTC. Encoded protein: CAISELGTSEQFF. This chain connects TRBV10-3 to TRBJ2-1; D may be TRBD1 (6 bases). V lost 2 bases, J lost 9 bases, and 11 bases lay in between. Germline V gene sequence: CDR1 ENHRY, CDR2 SYGVKD. The CDR3 totals 13 residues.

Comment on this clonotype: At one end, the junction sequence differs from germline, possibly due to a read error. This chain joins TRBV19 and TRBJ1-5; 9 nucleotides line up with TRBD1. This CDR3 spans 15 amino acids. CDR1 is LNHDA and CDR2 is SQIVND in the germline V gene (reference sequence). The CDR3 here is CASSPDRGSNQPRHF. The CDR3 DNA sequence: TGTGCCAGTAGTCCGGACAGGGGTAGCAATCAGCCCCGGCATTTT.

This clonotype was recorded at least ten times. In DNA form, the CDR3 reads TGTGCCAGCAGCTTTACATCTGCCCGGGAGCAGTTCTTC. Its translation: CASSFTSAREQFF. The rearrangement links TRBV11-3 to TRBJ2-1; no reliable D call. The ends were cut back, 3 bases at V and 10 bases at J, with 13 bases in the middle. The V gene's germline CDR1 is SGHNT and CDR2 YENEEA. The CDR3 has 13 residues.

The chain uses TRBV29-1 and TRBJ2-3; 7 bases map to TRBD2. In germline, CDR1 is SQVTM, CDR2 ANQGSEA. The CDR3 extends over 15 amino acids. Losses at the gene ends were 6 bases for V and 1 base for J; bases not matched to a gene: 10. CDR3: CSVGIGGSRTDTQYF. CDR3 coding DNA: TGCAGCGTCGGTATCGGGGGGAGCCGCACAGATACGCAGTATTTT.

The table lists this clonotype with a few counts. The chain is built from TRBV5-1 and TRBJ1-1; D is unresolved. V lost 0 bases to trimming and J lost 4 bases, with 16 bases between them. This CDR3 is 16 amino acids long. CDR1 and CDR2 from the germline V gene are SGHRS and YFSETQ. The CDR3 loop reads CASSLEAMGVPTEAFF. CDR3 in DNA: TGCGCCAGCAGCTTGGAGGCCATGGGTGTCCCCACTGAAGCTTTCTTT.